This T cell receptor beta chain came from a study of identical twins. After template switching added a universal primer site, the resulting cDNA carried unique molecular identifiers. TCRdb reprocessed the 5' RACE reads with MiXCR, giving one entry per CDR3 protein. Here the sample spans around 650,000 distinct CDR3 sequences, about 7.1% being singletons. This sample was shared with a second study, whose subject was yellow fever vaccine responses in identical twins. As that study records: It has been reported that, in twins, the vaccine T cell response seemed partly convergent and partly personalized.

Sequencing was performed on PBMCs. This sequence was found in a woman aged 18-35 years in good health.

This CDR3 is CASSLGAGTSSDTQYF. As DNA, the CDR3 is TGTGCCAGCAGCTTAGGGGCCGGGACTAGCTCAGATACGCAGTATTTT. The V and J genes are TRBV7-6 and TRBJ2-3, with 9 bases lining up with TRBD2. This CDR3 spans 16 amino acids. V dropped 1 base and J dropped 4; count of bases not matched to a gene: 6. From germline, CDR1 is SGHVS and CDR2 FNYEAQ.